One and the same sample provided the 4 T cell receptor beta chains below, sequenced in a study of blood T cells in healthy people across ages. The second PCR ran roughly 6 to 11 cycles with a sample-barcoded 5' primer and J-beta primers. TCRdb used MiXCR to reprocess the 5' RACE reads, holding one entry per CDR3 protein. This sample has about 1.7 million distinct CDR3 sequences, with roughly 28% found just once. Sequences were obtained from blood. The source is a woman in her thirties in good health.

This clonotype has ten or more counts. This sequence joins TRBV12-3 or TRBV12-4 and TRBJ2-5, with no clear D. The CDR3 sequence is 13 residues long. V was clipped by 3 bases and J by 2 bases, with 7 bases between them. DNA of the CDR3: TGTGCCAGCAGTTTCAGACCTCAAGAGACCCAGTACTTC. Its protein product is CASSFRPQETQYF.

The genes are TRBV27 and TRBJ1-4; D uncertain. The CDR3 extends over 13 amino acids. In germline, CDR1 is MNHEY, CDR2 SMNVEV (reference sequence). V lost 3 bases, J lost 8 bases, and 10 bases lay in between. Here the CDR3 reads CASSFPPGEKLFF. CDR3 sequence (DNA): TGTGCCAGCAGTTTTCCCCCCGGAGAAAAACTGTTTTTT. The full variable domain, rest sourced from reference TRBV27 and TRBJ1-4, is EAQVTQNPRYLITVTGKKLTVTCSQNMNHEYMSWYRQDPGLGLRQIYYSMNVEVTDKGDVPEGYKVSRKEKRNFPLILESPSPNQTSLYFCASSFPPGEKLFFGSGTQLSVL.

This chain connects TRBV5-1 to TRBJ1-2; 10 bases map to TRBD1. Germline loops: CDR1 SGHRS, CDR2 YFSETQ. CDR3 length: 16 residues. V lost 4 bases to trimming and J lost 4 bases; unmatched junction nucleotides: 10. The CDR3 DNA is TGCGCCAGCAGCCCACCCTGGACAGGGGGGTCCTATGGCTACACCTTC. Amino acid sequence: CASSPPWTGGSYGYTF.

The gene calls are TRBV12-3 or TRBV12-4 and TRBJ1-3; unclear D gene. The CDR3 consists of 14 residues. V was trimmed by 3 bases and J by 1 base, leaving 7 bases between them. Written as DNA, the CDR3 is TGTGCCAGCAGTTTCGCGCCTTCTGGAAACACCATATATTTT. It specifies CASSFAPSGNTIYF.